A selection of T cell receptor beta chains follows, all from one sample in a study of blood T cell repertoires in COVID-19. Here immunoSEQ multiplex PCR was the method, and the copy in TCRdb shows in-frame clones only, minus some. The data show fewer than 500,000 clones, with about 85% seen just once and under 2.5% held by the top ten. Sequencing was performed on PBMCs or T cells enriched from blood (not recorded which). These receptors all stem from a woman between 18 and 29 years old with acute COVID-19. Both conserved end residues are part of each CDR3. A D gene is named only where the DNA matches it firmly. Not every row has a clone size; where given, it reads once, few, many or a size class.

cdr3_nt cdr3_aa j_call d_call v_call clone_size
TGTGCCAGCACTAGGGGCACTGAAGCTTCCTTT CASTRGTEASF TRBJ1-1 NA TRBV2 once
TGCGCCAGCAGCGAGGGACAGCGGAACAGTAATGAAAAACTGTTTTTT CASSEGQRNSNEKLFF TRBJ1-4 TRBD1 TRBV4-1 NA
TGTGCCAGCAGTTTCGGTCAGGGAATGGCTGAAGCTTTCTTT CASSFGQGMAEAFF TRBJ1-1 NA TRBV28 NA
TGTGCCAGCAGTTACTTGCGCGGGGGGGCCAATGAGCAGTTCTTC CASSYLRGGANEQFF TRBJ2-1 TRBD2 TRBV6-5 NA
TGTGCCAGCAGTGAAGCGCGCGCGGTCGGAGAGACCCAGTACTTC CASSEARAVGETQYF TRBJ2-5 NA TRBV2 once
TGTGCCAGCAGTTACTCTAGCGGGGAATACGAGCAGTACTTC CASSYSSGEYEQYF TRBJ2-7 TRBD2 TRBV6-5 once
TGTGCCAGCAGTCCCGCCGTCGGACTAGCGGCCGGGGAGCTGTTTTTT CASSPAVGLAAGELFF TRBJ2-2 TRBD2 TRBV28 NA
TGTGCCAGCAGCAAACTGCCGGGACTCGCCTATTCACCCCTCCACTTT CASSKLPGLAYSPLHF TRBJ1-6 NA TRBV7-2 NA
TGTGCCAGCAGTGAGAGGTACCAAGAGACCCAGTACTTC CASSERYQETQYF TRBJ2-5 NA TRBV7-8 NA
TGTGCCAGTAGTATCGTCGCTACGAACACTGAAGCTTTCTTT CASSIVATNTEAFF TRBJ1-1 NA TRBV19 NA
TGTGCCAGCAGCGCCCTAGGGAGGGCTAATGAGCAGTTCTTC CASSALGRANEQFF TRBJ2-1 TRBD2 TRBV7-2 NA
TGTGCCAGTAGGCCCCAGGACGGTGCGGGTCAGCCCCAGCATTTT CASRPQDGAGQPQHF TRBJ1-5 NA TRBV19 NA
TGTGCCAGCAGAGGCGGCTACGAGCAGTACTTC CASRGGYEQYF TRBJ2-7 NA TRBV2 once
TGTGCCAGCCGACAGCCTATCCCTCCAAACACCATATATTTT CASRQPIPPNTIYF TRBJ1-3 NA TRBV6-5 NA
TGTGCCAGCAGTCCACGCGACAGGAACTATGGCTACACCTTC CASSPRDRNYGYTF TRBJ1-2 NA TRBV6-5 few
TGCGCCAGCAGTGAACAGGGGGCAGGTGGCTACACCTTC CASSEQGAGGYTF TRBJ1-2 TRBD1 TRBV10-2 NA
TGTGCCAGCAGCTTAACGATAGACACTGAAGCTTTCTTT CASSLTIDTEAFF TRBJ1-1 NA TRBV7-9 NA
TGTGCCAGTAGTAAAGGACAGGATTTTGAAAAACTGTTTTTT CASSKGQDFEKLFF TRBJ1-4 TRBD1 TRBV19 NA
TGCGCCAGCAGCCAAGATCCGGGACAGGGGATAGCACCCCTCCACTTT CASSQDPGQGIAPLHF TRBJ1-6 TRBD1 TRBV4-1 NA
TGTGCCAGTAGGACAGGGTCTCAGCCCCAGCATTTT CASRTGSQPQHF TRBJ1-5 TRBD1 TRBV27 NA
TGTGCCAGCAGACCGACAGGAAAGACTTCCTACGAGCAGTACTTC CASRPTGKTSYEQYF TRBJ2-7 NA TRBV6-5 NA
TGTGCCAGCAGCGTAGGGCAAAATCAAGAGACCCAGTACTTC CASSVGQNQETQYF TRBJ2-5 NA TRBV9 NA
TGCGCCAGCAGCCAAGATTACTGGGGCAACCAGCCCCAGCATTTT CASSQDYWGNQPQHF TRBJ1-5 NA TRBV4-3 NA
TGCGCCAGCAGTCGACAGGGAACAGATACGCAGTATTTT CASSRQGTDTQYF TRBJ2-3 TRBD1 TRBV10-1 NA
TGTGCCAGCAGTGAATACCCTAGCGGGAGCGGGAATGAGCAGTTCTTC CASSEYPSGSGNEQFF TRBJ2-1 TRBD2 TRBV6-1 NA
TGTGCCAGCAGTTTGACGGGACAGGGGAAAAACATTCAGTACTTC CASSLTGQGKNIQYF TRBJ2-4 TRBD1 TRBV27 NA
TGTGCCAGCAGTCTAAGCCACAGGGGACATTTTTCACCCCTCCACTTT CASSLSHRGHFSPLHF TRBJ1-6 TRBD1 TRBV28 NA